This TCR beta chain was sequenced for a study of early stage breast cancer tumors. The wider study: Most invasive tumors, about 80% of the 16, were ER+/PR+/HER2-.

A few counts support this clone. Its antigen is unknown. V was clipped by 7 bases and J by 11 bases; unmatched bases: 5. The length of the CDR3 is 11 residues. Per the germline V gene, CDR1 is MGHDK and CDR2 is SYGVNS. Clones were read by immunoSEQ multiplex PCR, and TCRdb kept only the in-frame ones, dropping some. The sample has 30,000 to 40,000 clones, around 68% seen once; the top ten hold over 6%. The study's findings and limits: Enriched TCRB sequences shared across patients were mostly commonly generated sequences.

The sequence derives from a person between 60 and 69 years old with breast cancer. This rearrangement joins TRBV25-1 to TRBJ1-1; TRBD1 aligns across 9 bases. Sample: blood. As DNA, the CDR3 is TGTGCCAGCAAATCCGGGACAGGGGCTTTCTTT. It is translated as CASKSGTGAFF.